This paragraph covers one TCR beta chain sequence. Its matching antigen is unknown. This sample stems from a study of cytomegalovirus exposure and HLA in healthy donors. Study-level information: HLA-typed donors were the source of approximately 88 million unique TCRs held in an early data release. Study-wide points: Further analysis, carried out later, found HLA-associated TCR beta chains more clonally expanded than equally common other chains.

V was shortened by 1 base and J by 0 bases, with 9 bases between the two germline ends. CDR1 and CDR2 from the germline V gene are LGHNA and YSLEER. The CDR3 length is 15 residues. 13 Jbeta primers and 60 Vbeta primers were used for the PCR. Some clones are missing from TCRdb's copy, which holds only in-frame ones; the method was immunoSEQ multiplex PCR. The listing contains 85,000 to 110,000 clones. Sequenced sample: PBMCs. The chain carries TRBV4-3 and TRBJ1-2; no firm D call. The receptor was isolated from a man in his forties or fifties in good health and CMV-seronegative. CDR3 DNA: TGCGCCAGCAGCCAAGGAGCTGAAACTAACTATGGCTACACCTTC. It codes for CASSQGAETNYGYTF.